This TCR beta chain comes out of a study of blood T cell repertoires in COVID-19. TCRdb's table, derived via immunoSEQ multiplex PCR, lists solely in-frame clones and lacks some. The sample has roughly 110,000 clones; about 70% are singletons. Trimming pared 0 bases from V and 2 bases from J, leaving 8 bases between. CDR3 size: 15 residues. CDR1 is MGHDK and CDR2 is SYGVNS in the germline V gene. The TCR originated in a human donor with acute or convalescent COVID-19. The donor label of this sample is uncertain. The specimen was peripheral blood. This chain connects TRBV25-1 to TRBJ1-3; D is ambiguous. The CDR3 DNA is TGTGCCAGCAGTGAATATCGAGCAACTGGAAACACCATATATTTT. As protein: CASSEYRATGNTIYF.